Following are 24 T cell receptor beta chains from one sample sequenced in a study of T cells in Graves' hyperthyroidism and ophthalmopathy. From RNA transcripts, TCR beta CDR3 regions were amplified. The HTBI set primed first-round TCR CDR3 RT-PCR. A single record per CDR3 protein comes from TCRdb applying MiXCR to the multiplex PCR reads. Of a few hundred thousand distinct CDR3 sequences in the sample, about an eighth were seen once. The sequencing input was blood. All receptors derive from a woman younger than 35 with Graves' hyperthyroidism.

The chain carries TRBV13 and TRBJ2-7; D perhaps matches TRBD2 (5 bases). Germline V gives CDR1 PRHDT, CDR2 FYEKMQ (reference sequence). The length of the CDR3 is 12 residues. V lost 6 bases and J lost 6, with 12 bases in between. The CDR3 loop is CASRVGEGEQYF. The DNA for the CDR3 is TGTGCCAGCAGGGTGGGAGAGGGCGAGCAGTACTTC.

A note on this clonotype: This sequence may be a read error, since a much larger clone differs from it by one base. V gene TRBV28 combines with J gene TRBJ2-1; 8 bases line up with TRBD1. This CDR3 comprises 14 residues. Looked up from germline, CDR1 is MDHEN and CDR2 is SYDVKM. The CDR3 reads CASSGDRFYNEQSF. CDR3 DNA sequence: TGTGCCAGCAGTGGGGACAGGTTTTACAATGAGCAGTCCTTC.

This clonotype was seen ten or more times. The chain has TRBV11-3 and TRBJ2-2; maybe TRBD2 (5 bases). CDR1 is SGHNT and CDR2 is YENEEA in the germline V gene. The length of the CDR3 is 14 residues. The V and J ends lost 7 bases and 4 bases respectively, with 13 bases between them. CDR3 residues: CASTSDSGTGELFF. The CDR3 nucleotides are TGTGCCAGCACTTCGGACTCGGGCACCGGGGAGCTGTTTTTT.

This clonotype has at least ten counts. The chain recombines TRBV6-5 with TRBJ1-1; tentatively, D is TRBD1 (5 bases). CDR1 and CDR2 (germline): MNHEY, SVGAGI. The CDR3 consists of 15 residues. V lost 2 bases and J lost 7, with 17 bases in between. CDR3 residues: CASSYRLLVTGEAFF. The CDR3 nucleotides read TGTGCCAGCAGTTACAGGCTGTTGGTCACAGGTGAAGCTTTCTTT.

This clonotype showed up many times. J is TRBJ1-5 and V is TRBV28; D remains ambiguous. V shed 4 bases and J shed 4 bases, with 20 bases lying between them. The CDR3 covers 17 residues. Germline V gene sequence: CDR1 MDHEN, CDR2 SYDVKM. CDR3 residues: CASSSASGIGLNQPQHF. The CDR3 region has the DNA TGTGCCAGCAGTTCAGCCTCGGGGATTGGTCTAAATCAGCCCCAGCATTTT. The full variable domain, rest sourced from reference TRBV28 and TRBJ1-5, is DVKVTQSSRYLVKRTGEKVFLECVQDMDHENMFWYRQDPGLGLRLIYFSYDVKMKEKGDIPEGYSVSREKKERFSLILESASTNQTSMYLCASSSASGIGLNQPQHFGDGTRLSIL.

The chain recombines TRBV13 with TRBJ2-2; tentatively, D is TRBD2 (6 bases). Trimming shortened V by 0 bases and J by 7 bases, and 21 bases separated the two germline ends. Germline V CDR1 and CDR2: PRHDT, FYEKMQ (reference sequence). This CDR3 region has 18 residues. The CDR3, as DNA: TGTGCCAGCAGCTTAGGCCTAATCAACGGGGGAATAGACGGGGAGCTGTTTTTT. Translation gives CASSLGLINGGIDGELFF.

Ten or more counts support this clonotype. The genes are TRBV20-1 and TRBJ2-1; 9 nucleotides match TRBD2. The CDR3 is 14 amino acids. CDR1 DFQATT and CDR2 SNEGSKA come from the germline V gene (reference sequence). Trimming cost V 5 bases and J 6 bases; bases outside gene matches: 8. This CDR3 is CSAPGTSTGNEQFF. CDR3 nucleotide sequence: TGCAGTGCTCCCGGGACTAGCACAGGCAATGAGCAGTTCTTC.

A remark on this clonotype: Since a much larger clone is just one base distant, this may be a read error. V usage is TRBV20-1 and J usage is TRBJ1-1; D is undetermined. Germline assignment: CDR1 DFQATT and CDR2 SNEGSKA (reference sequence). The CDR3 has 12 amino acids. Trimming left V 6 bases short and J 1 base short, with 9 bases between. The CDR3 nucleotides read TGCAGTGCCCATCAGAGGAACACTGAAGCTTTCTTT. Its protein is CSAHQRNTEAFF.

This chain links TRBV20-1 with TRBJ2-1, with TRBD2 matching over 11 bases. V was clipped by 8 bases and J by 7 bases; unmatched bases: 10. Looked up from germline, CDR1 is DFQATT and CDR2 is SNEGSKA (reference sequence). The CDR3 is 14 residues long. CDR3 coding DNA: TGCAGTTCTGGGGGACTAGCGGTCCCTAATGAGCAGTTCTTC. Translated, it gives CSSGGLAVPNEQFF.

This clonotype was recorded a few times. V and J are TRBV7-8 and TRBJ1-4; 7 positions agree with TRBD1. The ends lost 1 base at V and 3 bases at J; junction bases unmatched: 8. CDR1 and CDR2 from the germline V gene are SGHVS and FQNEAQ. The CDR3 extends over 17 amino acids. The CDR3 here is CASSLGVRGKANEKLFF. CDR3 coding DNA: TGTGCCAGCAGCTTAGGAGTCAGGGGGAAAGCTAATGAAAAACTGTTTTTT. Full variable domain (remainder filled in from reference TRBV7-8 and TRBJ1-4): GAGVSQSPRYKVAKRGQDVALRCDPISGHVSLFWYQQALGQGPEFLTYFQNEAQLDKSGLPSDRFFAERPEGSVSTLKIQRTQQEDSAVYLCASSLGVRGKANEKLFFGSGTQLSVL.

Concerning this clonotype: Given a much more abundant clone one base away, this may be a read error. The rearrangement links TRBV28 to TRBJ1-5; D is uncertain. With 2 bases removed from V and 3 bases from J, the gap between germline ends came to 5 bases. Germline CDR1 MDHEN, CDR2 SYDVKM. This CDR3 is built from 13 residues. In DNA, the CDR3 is TGTGCCAGCAGTTTAGTGGACAATCAGCCCCAGCATTTT. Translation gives CASSLVDNQPQHF. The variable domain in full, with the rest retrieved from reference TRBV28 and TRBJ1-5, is DVKVTQSSRYLVKRTGEKVFLECVQDMDHENMFWYRQDPGLGLRLIYFSYDVKMKEKGDIPEGYSVSREKKERFSLILESASTNQTSMYLCASSLVDNQPQHFGDGTRLSIL.

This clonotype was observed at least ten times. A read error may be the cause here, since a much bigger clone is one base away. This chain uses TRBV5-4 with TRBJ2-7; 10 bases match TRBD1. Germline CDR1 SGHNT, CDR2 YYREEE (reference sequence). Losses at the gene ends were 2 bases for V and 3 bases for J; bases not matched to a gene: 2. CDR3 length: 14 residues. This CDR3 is CASSFGDRGYEQYF. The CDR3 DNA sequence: TGTGCCAGCAGCTTTGGGGACAGGGGCTACGAGCAGTACTTC.

The CDR3 loop reads CASSQTGTGNEKLFF. For the CDR3, the DNA is TGCGCCAGCAGCCAAACCGGGACGGGGAATGAAAAACTGTTTTTT. The chain carries TRBV4-3 and TRBJ1-4; TRBD1 is a possible D gene (5 bases). The CDR3 is made up of 15 amino acids. Trimming shortened V by 2 bases and J by 5 bases, and 12 bases separated the two germline ends. Germline CDR1 LGHNA, CDR2 YSLEER.

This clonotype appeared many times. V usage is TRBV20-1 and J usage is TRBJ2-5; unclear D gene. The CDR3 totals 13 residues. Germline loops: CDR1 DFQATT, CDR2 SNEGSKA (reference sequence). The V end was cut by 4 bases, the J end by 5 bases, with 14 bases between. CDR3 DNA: TGCAGTGCTAAGACATTAATGGGGGAGACCCAGTACTTC. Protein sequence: CSAKTLMGETQYF.

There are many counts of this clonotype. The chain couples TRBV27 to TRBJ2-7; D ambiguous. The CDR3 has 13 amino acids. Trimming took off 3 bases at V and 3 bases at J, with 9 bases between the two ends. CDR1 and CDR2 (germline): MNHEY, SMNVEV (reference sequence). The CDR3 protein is CASSLATDYEQYF. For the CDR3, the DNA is TGTGCCAGCAGTTTGGCCACGGACTACGAGCAGTACTTC.

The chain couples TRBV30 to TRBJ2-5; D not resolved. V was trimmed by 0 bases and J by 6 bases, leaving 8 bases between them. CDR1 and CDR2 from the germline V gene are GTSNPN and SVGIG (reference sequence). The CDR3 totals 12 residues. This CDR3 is CAWSVHVKTQYF. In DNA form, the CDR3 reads TGTGCCTGGAGTGTACATGTAAAGACCCAGTACTTC.

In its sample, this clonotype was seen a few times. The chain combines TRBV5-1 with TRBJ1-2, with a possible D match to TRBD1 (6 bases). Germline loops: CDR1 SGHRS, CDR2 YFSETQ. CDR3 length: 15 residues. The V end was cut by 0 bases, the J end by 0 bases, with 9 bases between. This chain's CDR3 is CASSLDGQPNYGYTF. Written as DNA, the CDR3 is TGCGCCAGCAGCTTGGACGGACAGCCTAACTATGGCTACACCTTC.

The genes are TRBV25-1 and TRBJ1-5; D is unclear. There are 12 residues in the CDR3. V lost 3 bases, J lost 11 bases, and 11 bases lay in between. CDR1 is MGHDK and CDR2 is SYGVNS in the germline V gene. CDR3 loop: CASSDDIGAQHF. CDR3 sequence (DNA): TGTGCCAGCAGTGACGACATTGGGGCCCAGCATTTT.

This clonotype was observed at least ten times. Here the CDR3 reads CASSERFDPAQETQYF. As DNA, the CDR3 is TGTGCCAGCAGTGAAAGATTCGACCCAGCCCAAGAGACCCAGTACTTC. The rearrangement uses TRBV6-1 and TRBJ2-5; D gene uncertain. Trimming pared 2 bases from V and 1 base from J, leaving 14 bases between. From germline, CDR1 is MNHNS and CDR2 SASEGT. The CDR3 spans 16 residues.

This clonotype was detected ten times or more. As DNA, the CDR3 is TGTGCCAGCAGCCCCGGGGTAAATTCACCCCTCCACTTT. Amino acids: CASSPGVNSPLHF. This chain connects TRBV7-3 to TRBJ1-6, with no clear D. The CDR3 contains 13 residues. Germline CDR1 and CDR2: SGHTA and FQGTGA. Trimming removed 5 bases from V and 7 bases from J, with 9 bases in between. The entire variable domain, with the rest obtained from reference TRBV7-3 and TRBJ1-6, is as follows: GAGVSQTPSNKVTEKGKYVELRCDPISGHTALYWYRQSLGQGPEFLIYFQGTGAADDSGLPNDRFFAVRPEGSVSTLKIQRTERGDSAVYLCASSPGVNSPLHFGNGTRLTVT.

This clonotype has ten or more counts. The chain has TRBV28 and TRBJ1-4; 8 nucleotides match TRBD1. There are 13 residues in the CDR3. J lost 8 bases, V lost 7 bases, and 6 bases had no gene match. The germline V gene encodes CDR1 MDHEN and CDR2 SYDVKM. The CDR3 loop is CASTGGYGEKLFF. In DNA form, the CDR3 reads TGTGCCAGCACAGGGGGCTACGGCGAAAAACTGTTTTTT.

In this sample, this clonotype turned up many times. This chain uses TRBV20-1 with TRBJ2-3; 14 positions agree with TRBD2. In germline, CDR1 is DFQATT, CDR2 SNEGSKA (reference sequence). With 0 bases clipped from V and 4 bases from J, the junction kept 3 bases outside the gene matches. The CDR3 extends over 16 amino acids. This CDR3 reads CSARERTSGRSDTQYF. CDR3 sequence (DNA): TGCAGTGCTAGAGAGCGGACTAGCGGGAGGTCAGATACGCAGTATTTT.

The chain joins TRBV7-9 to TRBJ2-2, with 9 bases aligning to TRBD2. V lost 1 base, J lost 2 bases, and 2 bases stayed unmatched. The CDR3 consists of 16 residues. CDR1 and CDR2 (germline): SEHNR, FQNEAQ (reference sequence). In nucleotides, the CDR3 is TGTGCCAGCAGCTTAGGAGCGGGAGGTAACACCGGGGAGCTGTTTTTT. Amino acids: CASSLGAGGNTGELFF. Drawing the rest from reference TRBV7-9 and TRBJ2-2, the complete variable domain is DTGVSQNPRHKITKRGQNVTFRCDPISEHNRLYWYRQTLGQGPEFLTYFQNEAQLEKSRLLSDRFSAERPKGSFSTLEIQRTEQGDSAMYLCASSLGAGGNTGELFFGEGSRLTVL.

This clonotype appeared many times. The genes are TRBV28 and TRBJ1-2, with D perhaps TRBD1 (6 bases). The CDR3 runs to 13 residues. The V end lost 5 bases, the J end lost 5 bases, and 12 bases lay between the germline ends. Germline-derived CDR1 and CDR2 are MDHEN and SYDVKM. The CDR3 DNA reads TGTGCCAGCAGTACCTACAGGGATTATGGCTACACCTTC. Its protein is CASSTYRDYGYTF.